Presented here are 4 T cell receptor beta chains from one specimen sequenced in a study of tumor and adjacent non-tumor tissue in lung cancer. Three rounds of nested PCR, following a modified ARM-PCR protocol, produced the TCRbeta library. Via MiXCR, TCRdb re-called the multiplex PCR reads, giving one row per CDR3 protein. Seen here are over 80,000 distinct CDR3 sequences, 75% to 85% observed once, and the top ten hold 30%. The template was RNA from unsorted bulk tissue. This non-tumor lung sample came from over 3 cm beyond the tumor edge. The sequencing sample was made of distant non-tumor lung tissue. The receptors were gathered from a man aged 55 to 69 with small cell lung cancer.

The rearrangement links TRBV29-1 to TRBJ1-2, with 8 bases lining up with TRBD1. The CDR3 spans 13 residues. V shed 8 bases and J 4 bases; nucleotides not matched to a gene: 9. Looked up from germline, CDR1 is SQVTM and CDR2 is ANQGSEA. CDR3 region: CSIRDRKGYGYTF. The CDR3 DNA is TGCAGCATAAGGGACAGGAAGGGCTATGGCTACACCTTC.

About this clonotype: The junction departs from the called germline gene at one end, perhaps through a read error. V usage is TRBV5-6 and J usage is TRBJ1-1; D is unresolved. The CDR3 contains 16 residues. Germline CDR1 reads SGHDT; CDR2 reads YYEEEE. The chain's CDR3 is CASNLASVIANTEAFF. In DNA, the CDR3 is TGTGCCAGCAACTTGGCCTCCGTGATAGCGAACACTGAAGCTTTCTTT.

The chain uses TRBV4-2 and TRBJ2-6; weak D call: TRBD1 (6 bases). Deletions cut 7 bases from V and 3 bases from J, with 13 bases between. The CDR3 extends over 15 amino acids. CDR1 LGHNA and CDR2 YNFKEQ come from the germline V gene. CDR3 in DNA: TGTGCCAGCAACCGGGACAACAATGGGGCCAACGTCCTGACTTTC. Translated, it gives CASNRDNNGANVLTF.

On this clonotype itself: At one end the junction does not follow the germline gene, possibly because of a read error. This sequence joins TRBV12-3 or TRBV12-4 and TRBJ2-7; TRBD2 matches at 9 bases. The CDR3 loop spans 15 amino acids. Here the CDR3 reads CTSSPGLAGDYEQYF. The CDR3 DNA is TGTACCAGCAGTCCGGGATTAGCGGGAGACTACGAGCAGTACTTC.